Presented here are 11 T cell receptor beta chains from one specimen sequenced in a study of Graves' ophthalmopathy and Graves' hyperthyroidism listed by TCRdb under 2018. Reads for this sample came from an Illumina HiSeq 2000. For repertoire sequencing, the TCR beta CDR3 regions were amplified from RNA transcripts. A first-round RT-PCR used HTBI primers with the Qiagen OneStep RT-PCR kit, followed by a second-round multiplex PCR, size selection and purification. The public reads were quality trimmed at Q25 with fastp and then assembled into clones with MiXCR by TCRdb, keeping productive beta chains. Rows with a matching CDR3 protein are joined into one entry that keeps the most common DNA and genes. The sample profile shows approximately 1.2 million distinct CDR3 sequences; less than 45% of them were found once. The leading ten clones occupy 11% of the sample. Sequencing was carried out using peripheral blood or thyroid tissue (not recorded which). Every receptor here comes from an adult man with Graves' hyperthyroidism.

This clonotype has a handful of counts. The chain joins TRBV25-1 to TRBJ1-5, with D perhaps TRBD1 (5 bases). Between the trimmed V and J ends, which lost 5 bases and 9 bases, there was a span of 11 bases. The CDR3 has 12 amino acids. CDR1 and CDR2 (germline): MGHDK, SYGVNS. CDR3 amino acids: CASSPRGGPQHF. The CDR3 DNA is TGTGCCAGCAGTCCCCGGGGGGGGCCCCAGCATTTT. Drawing the rest from reference TRBV25-1 and TRBJ1-5, the complete variable domain is EADIYQTPRYLVIGTGKKITLECSQTMGHDKMYWYQQDPGMELHLIHYSYGVNSTEKGDLSSESTVSRIRTEHFPLTLESARPSHTSQYLCASSPRGGPQHFGDGTRLSIL.

The chain carries TRBV12-3 or TRBV12-4 and TRBJ2-7; TRBD1 or TRBD2 may be the D gene (6 bases each). The V and J ends lost 6 bases and 6 bases respectively, with 18 bases between them. The CDR3 contains 14 residues. CDR3 sequence (DNA): TGTGCCAGCAGAGGAGGGGGTTGGCCGGTCGAGCAGTACTTC. It yields the protein CASRGGGWPVEQYF.

This clonotype was recorded a few times. V usage is TRBV7-3 and J usage is TRBJ2-2; TRBD2 might be the D (6 bases). Germline loops: CDR1 SGHTA, CDR2 FQGTGA. CDR3 length equals 17 residues. V gave up 2 bases and J gave up 0 bases, with 13 bases separating them. Here the CDR3 DNA reads TGTGCCAGCAGCTTAGGAGGGACGTTCGCGAACACCGGGGAGCTGTTTTTT. Translated, it gives CASSLGGTFANTGELFF.

The chain employs TRBV11-2 and TRBJ2-5, with a weak D call TRBD2 (7 bases). With 3 bases removed from V and 7 bases from J, the gap between germline ends came to 12 bases. Germline V lookup: CDR1 SGHAT, CDR2 FQNNGV. CDR3 length equals 13 residues. The CDR3 protein is CASSLQGGGTQYF. CDR3 coding DNA: TGTGCCAGCAGCTTGCAAGGGGGGGGGACCCAGTACTTC. Full variable domain (rest looked up from reference TRBV11-2 and TRBJ2-5): EAGVAQSPRYKIIEKRQSVAFWCNPISGHATLYWYQQILGQGPKLLIQFQNNGVVDDSQLPKDRFSAERLKGVDSTLKIQPAKLEDSAVYLCASSLQGGGTQYFGPGTRLLVL.

Concerning this clonotype itself: The conserved phenylalanine or tryptophan normally closing the CDR3 is absent here, so this likely arose from a read error. The rearrangement links TRBV9 to TRBJ1-1; D is unclear. Deletions cut 0 bases from V and 4 bases from J, with 10 bases between. CDR1 and CDR2 from the germline V gene are SGDLS and YYNGEE. This CDR3 has 14 residues. The CDR3 coding sequence is TGTGCCAGCAGCGTAGGGCAGAGAGGCACTGAAGCTTTCCTT. Encoded protein: CASSVGQRGTEAFL.

This clonotype was detected many times. The rearrangement joins TRBV24-1 to TRBJ1-5; the match to TRBD1 covers 9 bases. Germline V gene data show CDR1 as KGHDR and CDR2 as SFDVKD. This CDR3 contains 14 residues. The ends lost 7 bases at V and 6 bases at J; junction bases unmatched: 6. CDR3: CATSRTGDSQPQHF. As DNA, the CDR3 is TGTGCCACCAGCAGGACAGGGGACTCTCAGCCCCAGCATTTT.

The chain recombines TRBV25-1 with TRBJ2-2; D gene unclear. V lost 3 bases to trimming and J lost 1 base, with 9 bases between them. The germline V gene encodes CDR1 MGHDK and CDR2 SYGVNS. This CDR3 spans 15 amino acids. Written as DNA, the CDR3 is TGTGCCAGCAGTGACCCCAGAAAGAACACCGGGGAGCTGTTTTTT. It translates to CASSDPRKNTGELFF. The complete variable domain, with remaining parts taken from reference TRBV25-1 and TRBJ2-2, reads EADIYQTPRYLVIGTGKKITLECSQTMGHDKMYWYQQDPGMELHLIHYSYGVNSTEKGDLSSESTVSRIRTEHFPLTLESARPSHTSQYLCASSDPRKNTGELFFGEGSRLTVL.

V usage is TRBV28 and J usage is TRBJ2-7; 9 bases align to TRBD2. Germline loops: CDR1 MDHEN, CDR2 SYDVKM. V gave up 2 bases and J gave up 4 bases; unmatched junction bases: 9. This CDR3 is 16 amino acids long. DNA for the CDR3: TGTGCCAGCAGTTTAGTATCGGGACTAGCTCAGTACGAGCAGTACTTC. It encodes CASSLVSGLAQYEQYF.

The table lists this clonotype with a count of one. The DNA is omitted, as the CDR3 cannot be located on it reliably, and the CDR3 follows TCRdb's listing. The gene calls are TRBV7-2 and TRBJ2-2; TRBD2 reflects the table's D call only, with no check against the DNA. Germline V gene sequence: CDR1 SGHTA, CDR2 FQGNSA. The CDR3 contains 15 residues when both ends are counted. This chain's CDR3 is CASSLARRGDGSCFF.

This chain joins TRBV5-1 and TRBJ1-5; D unresolved. The length of the CDR3 is 13 residues. Germline V gene sequence: CDR1 SGHRS, CDR2 YFSETQ. The V and J ends lost 7 bases and 5 bases respectively, with 13 bases between them. CDR3 amino acids: CASRYGLDQPQHF. DNA of the CDR3: TGCGCCAGCCGTTACGGACTTGATCAGCCCCAGCATTTT.

The chain couples TRBV29-1 to TRBJ1-2; TRBD1 aligns across 8 bases. Germline V gene lookup returns CDR1 SQVTM and CDR2 ANQGSEA. CDR3 length: 11 residues. Trimming took 7 bases from V and 8 from J; bases not matched to a gene: 6. The CDR3 reads CSAAGGDGYTF. The CDR3 region has the DNA TGCAGCGCTGCAGGGGGCGACGGCTACACCTTC.